This TCR beta chain was retrieved from a study of blood T cells in healthy people across ages. With a J-beta primer mix and a sample-barcoded 5' primer, a second PCR ran 7 to 11 cycles. Each cDNA molecule received a tag from a template-switch adaptor that had 12 random nucleotides. TCRdb reanalysed the 5' RACE reads using MiXCR and keeps one entry per CDR3 protein. The sample consists of approximately 780,000 distinct CDR3 sequences, roughly 24% of them appearing once. Germline lookup yields CDR1 SGHAT and CDR2 FQNNGV. CDR3 length: 16 amino acids. Trimming took 5 bases from V and 2 from J; bases not matched to a gene: 7. The sample was also reused in another study, on T cells of mothers and their children.

The clonotype was recovered from a boy aged 5-17 years in good health. J is TRBJ2-3 and V is TRBV11-2, with 10 bases matching TRBD2. Sequencing used blood. The CDR3 DNA follows: TGTGCCAGCAGCGCGGTAGCGGGGGGAATCACAGATACGCAGTATTTT. This translates into CASSAVAGGITDTQYF.